Presented here are 30 T cell receptor beta chains from one specimen sequenced in a study of T cells in localized non-small cell lung cancer. The table came from immunoSEQ multiplex PCR; TCRdb's copy has only in-frame clones and leaves some out. The sample has roughly 77,000 clones, around nine tenths seen once. Sequences were derived from peripheral blood, sampled before any cancer treatment. The receptors shown here come from a woman aged 35 to 75 with stage I squamous cell lung carcinoma.

The chain links TRBV9 to TRBJ2-3; 10 bases are a match to TRBD2. CDR1 is SGDLS, CDR2 YYNGEE, per germline. V shed 0 bases, J shed 5 bases, and the junction held 9 bases outside the gene matches. The CDR3 covers 17 residues. CDR3 residues: CASSVVSSGGPGDTQYF. CDR3 bases: TGTGCCAGCAGCGTAGTGAGTAGCGGGGGGCCTGGAGATACGCAGTATTTT.

V usage is TRBV30 and J usage is TRBJ1-6, with D hard to call. The V and J ends lost 0 bases and 5 bases respectively, with 8 bases between them. Per the germline V gene, CDR1 is GTSNPN and CDR2 is SVGIG (reference sequence). This CDR3 contains 14 residues. CDR3 amino acids: CAWSVTRNNSPLHF. In nucleotides, the CDR3 is TGTGCCTGGAGTGTAACCAGGAATAATTCACCCCTCCACTTT.

The V gene is TRBV2, the J gene TRBJ1-4; perhaps TRBD1 as D (5 bases). Trimming shortened V by 7 bases and J by 5 bases, and 14 bases separated the two germline ends. Germline values: CDR1 SNHLY, CDR2 FYNNEI. CDR3 length: 14 amino acids. CDR3 region: CASMTGTGNEKLFF. DNA for the CDR3: TGTGCCAGCATGACCGGGACCGGGAATGAAAAACTGTTTTTT.

J is TRBJ2-7 and V is TRBV30; 10 nucleotides line up with TRBD2. V was clipped by 2 bases and J by 1 base; unmatched bases: 5. The CDR3 runs to 15 residues. Per germline, CDR1 GTSNPN and CDR2 SVGIG (reference sequence). This chain's CDR3 is CAWSRGAGGSYEQYF. Written as DNA, the CDR3 is TGTGCCTGGAGTCGGGGAGCGGGGGGGTCCTACGAGCAGTACTTC.

V is TRBV6-1 and J is TRBJ1-3, with D possibly matching TRBD1 (6 bases). V was shortened by 0 bases and J by 2 bases, with 17 bases between the two germline ends. The CDR3 consists of 18 residues. Germline loops: CDR1 MNHNS, CDR2 SASEGT. CDR3 residues: CASSEAGWGAKAGNTIYF. CDR3 nucleotides: TGTGCCAGCAGTGAAGCGGGTTGGGGGGCTAAAGCTGGAAACACCATATATTTT.

The CDR3 spells CASNPGTGGYTF. The CDR3 DNA sequence: TGTGCCTCAAATCCCGGGACGGGAGGCTACACCTTC. The chain employs TRBV2 and TRBJ1-2; a possible D gene is TRBD1 (5 bases). Germline CDR1 SNHLY, CDR2 FYNNEI. V was trimmed by 11 bases and J by 8 bases, leaving 18 bases between them. CDR3 length: 12 amino acids.

This chain uses TRBV7-3 with TRBJ2-7, with 7 positions matching TRBD1. The V gene end was trimmed by 5 bases and the J gene end by 7 bases; junction bases not matched to a gene: 8. Germline CDR1 SGHTA, CDR2 FQGTGA. The CDR3 length is 13 residues. In DNA form, the CDR3 reads TGTGCCAGCAGCCCGCAGGGGGTGGGGGAGCAGTACTTC. Protein sequence: CASSPQGVGEQYF.

This chain uses TRBV2 with TRBJ1-2; D is ambiguous. Germline V gene data show CDR1 as SNHLY and CDR2 as FYNNEI. Trimming stripped 4 bases from V and 5 bases from J, with 11 bases between. The CDR3 consists of 13 residues. CDR3 region: CASSGVPPYGYTF. As DNA, the CDR3 is TGTGCCAGCAGTGGGGTCCCGCCTTATGGCTACACCTTC.

The V call is TRBV5-6, the J call TRBJ1-1; TRBD1 might be the D (6 bases). The CDR3 has 14 residues. CDR1 is SGHDT, CDR2 YYEEEE, per germline. V lost 0 bases and J 6 bases, leaving 12 bases between the germline ends. Here the CDR3 DNA reads TGTGCCAGCAGCTTGGTAGGGGGGGCGGCTGAAGCTTTCTTT. This encodes CASSLVGGAAEAFF.

V and J are TRBV19 and TRBJ2-1; 8 nucleotides line up with TRBD1. The CDR3 is made up of 15 amino acids. The V segment lost 5 bases and the J segment 1 base; nucleotides outside the gene matches: 4. The germline V gene has CDR1 LNHDA and CDR2 SQIVND (reference sequence). CDR3 nucleotide sequence: TGTGCCAGTAGTCCCGGACAGGGATCCTACAATGAGCAGTTCTTC. Protein sequence: CASSPGQGSYNEQFF. The full variable domain, rest sourced from reference TRBV19 and TRBJ2-1, is DGGITQSPKYLFRKEGQNVTLSCEQNLNHDAMYWYRQDPGQGLRLIYYSQIVNDFQKGDIAEGYSVSREKKESFPLTVTSAQKNPTAFYLCASSPGQGSYNEQFFGPGTRLTVL.

This clone has a single count. The chain combines TRBV7-6 with TRBJ2-5; TRBD2 matches 8 bases. Per germline, CDR1 SGHVS and CDR2 FNYEAQ. The CDR3 has 19 residues. The V segment lost 2 bases and the J segment 2 bases; nucleotides outside the gene matches: 16. This CDR3 reads CASSLNEPGAGGPQETQYF. In nucleotides, the CDR3 is TGTGCCAGCAGCTTAAATGAGCCCGGGGCGGGGGGACCACAAGAGACCCAGTACTTC. The whole variable domain, filled in from reference TRBV7-6 and TRBJ2-5, reads GAGVSQSPRYKVTKRGQDVALRCDPISGHVSLYWYRQALGQGPEFLTYFNYEAQQDKSGLPNDRFSAERPEGSISTLTIQRTEQRDSAMYRCASSLNEPGAGGPQETQYFGPGTRLLVL.

This clone was seen a single time. This sequence joins TRBV4-2 and TRBJ2-7; TRBD1 matches at 7 bases. The length of the CDR3 is 15 residues. Unmatched junction bases numbered 6, after V lost 4 bases and J lost 0 bases. Germline V gives CDR1 LGHNA, CDR2 YNFKEQ. The CDR3 is CASSPRQGYSYEQYF. As DNA, the CDR3 is TGTGCCAGCAGCCCCCGACAGGGTTACTCCTACGAGCAGTACTTC.

V is TRBV7-9 and J is TRBJ1-4; possibly TRBD1 for D (5 bases). Germline CDR1 is SEHNR and CDR2 is FQNEAQ (reference sequence). The ends were cut back, 1 base at V and 6 bases at J, with 12 bases in the middle. The CDR3 has 15 amino acids. The CDR3 bases are TGTGCCAGCAGCTTAGGGGATGTAGGGGATGAAAAACTGTTTTTT. This translates into CASSLGDVGDEKLFF.

The chain is built from TRBV6-5 and TRBJ1-1, with D maybe TRBD1 (6 bases). Trimming shortened V by 5 bases and J by 3 bases, and 13 bases separated the two germline ends. CDR1 and CDR2 (germline): MNHEY, SVGAGI. This CDR3 comprises 14 residues. The CDR3 DNA follows: TGTGCCAGCAGTGAAGTCTACAGGGACACTGAAGCTTTCTTT. This codes for CASSEVYRDTEAFF.

This clone was seen a few times. The chain joins TRBV2 to TRBJ1-6, with 7 bases fitting TRBD1. This CDR3 region has 15 residues. Germline V gene sequence: CDR1 SNHLY, CDR2 FYNNEI. Losses at the gene ends were 7 bases for V and 5 bases for J; bases not matched to a gene: 8. DNA of the CDR3: TGTGCCAGCAAGGCCAGGGGGTCCGATAATTCACCCCTCCACTTT. Protein product: CASKARGSDNSPLHF.

This clone was seen a single time. The CDR3 loop is CASSLQGSPYNEQFF. CDR3 bases: TGTGCCAGCAGCCTACAGGGGAGCCCCTACAATGAGCAGTTCTTC. This chain uses TRBV5-4 with TRBJ2-1; 7 nucleotides agree with TRBD1. Losses at the gene ends were 4 bases for V and 2 bases for J; bases not matched to a gene: 6. The germline CDR1 and CDR2 sequences are SGHNT and YYREEE (reference sequence). The CDR3 runs to 15 residues.

The chain employs TRBV6-1 and TRBJ1-5, with 8 positions matching TRBD1. Germline values: CDR1 MNHNS, CDR2 SASEGT. Trimming removed 2 bases from V and 5 bases from J; junction bases left unmatched: 8. The CDR3 totals 16 residues. The CDR3 nucleotides read TGTGCCAGCAGTGAAAAAAGGACAGGGAGTGATCAGCCCCAGCATTTT. This translates into CASSEKRTGSDQPQHF.

The chain joins TRBV2 to TRBJ1-1; the match to TRBD1 covers 9 bases. V lost 6 bases to trimming and J lost 5 bases; unmatched junction nucleotides: 4. Germline loops: CDR1 SNHLY, CDR2 FYNNEI. The CDR3 runs 13 residues. The CDR3 DNA is TGTGCCAGCAGCCGGGACAGGGAAACTGAAGCTTTCTTT. Translation gives CASSRDRETEAFF.

Here the CDR3 reads CASSPDVERHYNSPLHF. The CDR3 DNA follows: TGTGCCAGCAGCCCCGACGTTGAGAGGCACTATAATTCACCCCTCCACTTT. The chain combines TRBV11-2 with TRBJ1-6; D remains unclear. Germline CDR1 and CDR2: SGHAT and FQNNGV. The CDR3 sequence is 17 residues long. Between the trimmed V and J ends, which lost 5 bases and 3 bases, there was a span of 17 bases. The variable domain in full, completed from reference TRBV11-2 and TRBJ1-6, reads EAGVAQSPRYKIIEKRQSVAFWCNPISGHATLYWYQQILGQGPKLLIQFQNNGVVDDSQLPKDRFSAERLKGVDSTLKIQPAKLEDSAVYLCASSPDVERHYNSPLHFGNGTRLTVT.

This rearrangement joins TRBV2 to TRBJ1-5, with a tentative D call TRBD1 (6 bases). The V end was cut by 9 bases, the J end by 6 bases, with 15 bases between. Germline values: CDR1 SNHLY, CDR2 FYNNEI. The CDR3 length is 13 residues. CDR3 region: CASGDGGGQPQHF. In DNA, the CDR3 is TGTGCCAGTGGGGACGGGGGCGGTCAGCCCCAGCATTTT.

This sequence joins TRBV10-3 and TRBJ2-7; TRBD2 matches at 10 bases. The CDR3 covers 15 residues. CDR1 is ENHRY, CDR2 SYGVKD, per germline. J was trimmed by 2 bases and V by 3 bases; bases with no gene match: 4. In DNA, the CDR3 is TGTGCCATCAGTGAAAGCGGGGGGGGAACCTACGAGCAGTACTTC. This sequence encodes CAISESGGGTYEQYF.

V gene TRBV6-1 combines with J gene TRBJ1-6; no definite D call. Germline V CDR1 and CDR2: MNHNS, SASEGT. The CDR3 totals 13 residues. Trimming shortened V by 9 bases and J by 0 bases, and 6 bases separated the two germline ends. CDR3 sequence: CASSSSYNSPLHF. CDR3 bases: TGTGCCAGTAGTAGCTCCTATAATTCACCCCTCCACTTT.

V is TRBV6-5 and J is TRBJ2-7, with D maybe TRBD1 (5 bases). Between the trimmed V and J ends, which lost 9 bases and 0 bases, there was a span of 12 bases. The CDR3 sequence is 13 residues long. CDR1 and CDR2 (germline): MNHEY, SVGAGI. The CDR3 nucleotides read TGTGCCAGTCGAAAGACAGTCTCCTACGAGCAGTACTTC. It is translated as CASRKTVSYEQYF.

This chain connects TRBV6-5 to TRBJ1-2; D is ambiguous. Germline CDR1 is MNHEY and CDR2 is SVGAGI. V lost 6 bases, J lost 8 bases, and 13 bases lay in between. The CDR3 is 12 amino acids. CDR3 protein: CASSTSTEGYTF. The CDR3 nucleotides are TGTGCCAGCAGCACATCCACGGAAGGCTACACCTTC.

The V call is TRBV7-6, the J call TRBJ1-1; D remains unclear. V was cut by 0 bases and J by 0 bases, with 5 bases left in between. CDR3 size: 14 residues. Looked up from germline, CDR1 is SGHVS and CDR2 is FNYEAQ. DNA of the CDR3: TGTGCCAGCAGCTTAGCGCCCGTGAACACTGAAGCTTTCTTT. It codes for CASSLAPVNTEAFF.

The chain has TRBV11-1 and TRBJ2-5, with D uncertain. Germline values: CDR1 SGHAT, CDR2 FQDESV (reference sequence). The CDR3 spans 14 residues. V was pared by 0 bases and J by 5 bases, with 10 bases between. The CDR3 loop is CASSLAIGKETQYF. The CDR3 DNA follows: TGTGCCAGCAGCTTAGCGATAGGGAAGGAGACCCAGTACTTC.

This sequence joins TRBV2 and TRBJ2-3; 9 nucleotides agree with TRBD1. Trimming removed 6 bases from V and 12 bases from J; junction bases left unmatched: 7. CDR1 is SNHLY and CDR2 is FYNNEI in the germline V gene. CDR3 size: 12 residues. CDR3 sequence reads: CASRETGGIQYF. For the CDR3, the DNA is TGTGCCAGCAGAGAAACAGGGGGCATACAGTATTTT.

This rearrangement joins TRBV6-1 to TRBJ1-4; D is undetermined. The CDR3 contains 10 residues. The germline V and J ends were trimmed by 8 bases and 5 bases, with 3 bases remaining between them. CDR1 is MNHNS and CDR2 is SASEGT in the germline V gene. The CDR3 DNA follows: TGTGCCAGCCTAAATGAAAAACTGTTTTTT. Encoded protein: CASLNEKLFF.

The chain is built from TRBV6-6 and TRBJ1-2; 9 bases agree with TRBD1. Trimming at V came to 0 bases and at J to 3 bases, leaving 5 bases not matched to a gene. This CDR3 spans 16 amino acids. Per germline, CDR1 MNHNY and CDR2 SVGAGI (reference sequence). Here the CDR3 DNA reads TGTGCCAGCAGTTACTCCGGACAGGGGTTCGACTATGGCTACACCTTC. Translation gives CASSYSGQGFDYGYTF.

The chain employs TRBV15 and TRBJ1-4; D is undetermined. CDR1 and CDR2 (germline): LNHNV, YYDKDF (reference sequence). V lost 0 bases and J 13 bases, leaving 12 bases between the germline ends. The CDR3 runs 13 residues. The CDR3, as DNA: TGTGCCACCAGCAGAGAATTGGGGTTGTTACTGTTTTTT. Amino acid sequence: CATSRELGLLLFF.